This entry describes one T cell receptor (beta chain). The data were taken from a study of T cells in Graves' hyperthyroidism and ophthalmopathy. This CDR3 spans 13 amino acids. Germline V lookup: CDR1 SGDLS, CDR2 YYNGEE. V gave up 4 bases and J gave up 4 bases, with 11 bases separating them. Researchers took RNA transcripts and amplified the TCR beta CDR3 regions from them. HTBI primers were employed in a first-round RT-PCR of the TCR CDR3. TCRdb reprocessed the multiplex PCR reads with MiXCR, giving one entry per CDR3 protein. The profile shows about 500,000 distinct CDR3 sequences, 16% of them singletons.

The specimen was blood. The chain has TRBV9 and TRBJ1-1, with a possible D match to TRBD1 (5 bases). The receptor was derived from a woman aged 18-29 years with Graves' hyperthyroidism. The CDR3 sequence: CASSPGGTTEAFF. The CDR3, as DNA: TGTGCCAGCAGCCCCGGGGGGACCACTGAAGCTTTCTTT.